A single sample is the source of the 14 T cell receptor beta chains below, sequenced in a study of blood T cell repertoires in COVID-19. Only in-frame clones appear in the TCRdb table, and some are missing; sequencing was by immunoSEQ multiplex PCR. In the table there are roughly 170,000 clones, roughly 85% of which are singletons. Sequencing was performed on PBMCs or T cells enriched from blood (not recorded which). All receptors derive from a man aged 55 to 70 who had recovered from COVID-19.

The gene calls are TRBV25-1 and TRBJ1-5; possibly TRBD1 for D (5 bases). Germline-derived CDR1 and CDR2 are MGHDK and SYGVNS. V was clipped by 2 bases and J by 7 bases, with 9 bases between them. This CDR3 is 13 amino acids long. The CDR3 bases are TGTGCCAGCAGTGAAACCAGGGAACAGCCCCAGCATTTT. It specifies CASSETREQPQHF.

The sample holds a few counts of this clone. This sequence joins TRBV15 and TRBJ2-5, with D maybe TRBD2 (5 bases). V was clipped by 3 bases and J by 1 base, with 6 bases between them. CDR3 length: 13 amino acids. Per the germline V gene, CDR1 is LNHNV and CDR2 is YYDKDF (reference sequence). CDR3 DNA: TGTGCCACCAGCAGGACTACCCAAGAGACCCAGTACTTC. This encodes CATSRTTQETQYF.

The V call is TRBV5-1, the J call TRBJ2-3, with a possible D match to TRBD2 (5 bases). CDR1 is SGHRS and CDR2 is YFSETQ in the germline V gene. The CDR3 spans 14 residues. V was pared by 2 bases and J by 3 bases, with 10 bases between. The CDR3 DNA follows: TGCGCCAGCAGCTTCCTAAGAGGGACAGATACGCAGTATTTT. It specifies CASSFLRGTDTQYF.

This sequence joins TRBV28 and TRBJ2-1, with 7 bases identical to TRBD2. The CDR3 is made up of 15 amino acids. Germline V gene lookup returns CDR1 MDHEN and CDR2 SYDVKM. V dropped 4 bases and J dropped 3; count of bases not matched to a gene: 6. The DNA of the CDR3 is TGTGCCAGCAGTTCCCTCTGGGGGGGCTACAATGAGCAGTTCTTC. Its protein is CASSSLWGGYNEQFF. The whole variable domain, filled in from reference TRBV28 and TRBJ2-1, reads DVKVTQSSRYLVKRTGEKVFLECVQDMDHENMFWYRQDPGLGLRLIYFSYDVKMKEKGDIPEGYSVSREKKERFSLILESASTNQTSMYLCASSSLWGGYNEQFFGPGTRLTVL.

V usage is TRBV30 and J usage is TRBJ1-2; D may be TRBD1 (6 bases). Deletions cut 2 bases from V and 4 bases from J, with 20 bases between. Germline V gives CDR1 GTSNPN, CDR2 SVGIG (reference sequence). The length of the CDR3 is 16 residues. CDR3 sequence reads: CAWSPTAGQILYGYTF. CDR3 sequence (DNA): TGTGCCTGGAGTCCTACAGCCGGACAGATTCTCTATGGCTACACCTTC.

The chain recombines TRBV7-8 with TRBJ2-2; 7 positions agree with TRBD2. Germline CDR1 SGHVS, CDR2 FQNEAQ. The CDR3 contains 16 residues. With V trimmed by 2 bases and J by 0 bases, 3 bases remained unmatched. This CDR3 is CASSLRAGANTGELFF. The CDR3, as DNA: TGTGCCAGCAGCTTAAGGGCGGGGGCGAACACCGGGGAGCTGTTTTTT.

This chain links TRBV6-6 with TRBJ2-7; D gene uncertain. Germline lookup yields CDR1 MNHNY and CDR2 SVGAGI (reference sequence). The CDR3 is 14 residues long. Between the trimmed V and J ends, which lost 4 bases and 2 bases, there was a span of 12 bases. CDR3 in DNA: TGTGCCAGCAGTTTCGACGGGTCCACCTACGAGCAGTACTTC. The encoded protein is CASSFDGSTYEQYF.

This clone was observed a handful of times. The V and J genes are TRBV7-9 and TRBJ1-5; D perhaps matches TRBD1 (6 bases). The V gene lost 1 base and the J gene lost 4 bases, with 11 bases spanning the gap. The length of the CDR3 is 15 residues. Germline V lookup: CDR1 SEHNR, CDR2 FQNEAQ (reference sequence). The CDR3 region is CASSLGRGGNQPQHF. Written as DNA, the CDR3 is TGTGCCAGCAGCTTAGGTAGGGGGGGGAATCAGCCCCAGCATTTT.

This clone was counted a few times. This chain uses TRBV2 with TRBJ1-5, with D possibly being TRBD1 (6 bases). Germline lookup yields CDR1 SNHLY and CDR2 FYNNEI. Trimming took off 5 bases at V and 3 bases at J, with 11 bases between the two ends. The CDR3 covers 14 residues. The CDR3 spells CASSKDSYNQPQHF. The CDR3 DNA follows: TGTGCCAGCAGTAAGGACAGTTACAATCAGCCCCAGCATTTT.

This clone was counted between two and nine times. This chain joins TRBV3-1 (or the pseudogene TRBV3-2) and TRBJ1-1; D unresolved. The V and J ends lost 3 bases and 7 bases respectively, with 9 bases between them. The CDR3 covers 12 residues. Germline V lookup: CDR1 LGHDT, CDR2 YNNKEL (reference sequence). The CDR3 region is CASSQREGEAFF. The CDR3 coding sequence is TGTGCCAGCAGCCAGCGGGAAGGTGAAGCTTTCTTT.

This chain joins TRBV7-2 and TRBJ2-1, with TRBD2 matching over 16 bases. Germline CDR1 is SGHTA and CDR2 is FQGNSA. The CDR3 consists of 14 residues. Trimming took 5 bases from V and 15 from J; bases not matched to a gene: 7. The CDR3 sequence: CASSLSGTSGGGFF. CDR3 coding DNA: TGTGCCAGCAGCCTCTCCGGGACTAGCGGGGGGGGGTTCTTC.

V and J are TRBV12-5 and TRBJ2-2; unclear D gene. V lost 6 bases and J 3 bases, leaving 5 bases between the germline ends. CDR1 is LGHNT, CDR2 FRNRAP, per germline. This CDR3 has 12 residues. The CDR3 bases are TGTGCTAGTGGCACATACACCGGGGAGCTGTTTTTT. It codes for CASGTYTGELFF.

The chain couples TRBV29-1 to TRBJ2-5; no definite D call. In germline, CDR1 is SQVTM, CDR2 ANQGSEA. Trimming pared 7 bases from V and 5 bases from J, leaving 8 bases between. This CDR3 comprises 10 residues. In DNA, the CDR3 is TGCAGCGGCCTATGGGAGACCCAGTACTTC. Translating gives CSGLWETQYF.

This clone came up a few times. For the CDR3, the DNA is TGTGCCAGCAGACCTAGCGGGGAAGCCTACGAGCAGTACTTC. Its protein is CASRPSGEAYEQYF. This rearrangement joins TRBV6-5 to TRBJ2-7, with 9 bases lining up with TRBD2. Germline CDR1 is MNHEY and CDR2 is SVGAGI. CDR3 length: 14 amino acids. V was pared by 6 bases and J by 2 bases, with 5 bases of the junction left unmatched.